Each of the 25 T cell receptor beta chains below was sequenced from the same sample in a study of blood T cell repertoires in COVID-19. The assay was immunoSEQ multiplex PCR, and TCRdb's table has in-frame clones only and misses some. The data show 150,000 to 200,000 clones, with approximately 87% seen just once and 0.6% to 1% held by the top ten. The sample comprised peripheral blood. Source of these receptors: a woman in her 70s with acute or convalescent COVID-19.

As for this clone: Other nucleotide sequences in the sample specify the same CDR3. V and J are TRBV18 and TRBJ2-7; TRBD1 matches 8 bases. Germline CDR1 and CDR2: KGHSH and LQKENI. The CDR3 runs to 13 residues. After removal of 3 bases from V and 3 bases from J, the junction contained 1 base not matched to a gene. CDR3 in amino acids: CASSPDRDYEQYF. The DNA of the CDR3 is TGTGCCAGCTCACCGGACAGGGACTACGAGCAGTACTTC.

The V gene is TRBV5-1, the J gene TRBJ1-2; 9 bases agree with TRBD1. The V gene end was trimmed by 5 bases and the J gene end by 3 bases; junction bases not matched to a gene: 5. The length of the CDR3 is 14 residues. The germline V gene encodes CDR1 SGHRS and CDR2 YFSETQ. The CDR3 coding sequence is TGCGCCAGCAGGCGGGACAGGGCTGACTATGGCTACACCTTC. This translates into CASRRDRADYGYTF. Full variable domain (remainder filled in from reference TRBV5-1 and TRBJ1-2): KAGVTQTPRYLIKTRGQQVTLSCSPISGHRSVSWYQQTPGQGLQFLFEYFSETQRNKGNFPGRFSGRQFSNSRSEMNVSTLELGDSALYLCASRRDRADYGYTFGSGTRLTVV.

The DNA of the CDR3 is TGCGCCAGGGGGACAGGGAGGACTGTTTTCTATGGCTACACCTTC. Protein: CARGTGRTVFYGYTF. This chain joins TRBV10-1 and TRBJ1-2, with 9 bases identical to TRBD1. The CDR3 is 15 amino acids. J gave up 4 bases and V 9 bases, and 12 bases lay outside the gene matches. Germline lookup yields CDR1 WNHNN and CDR2 SYGVQD (reference sequence).

This chain uses TRBV2 with TRBJ1-5, with D possibly being TRBD1 (5 bases). This CDR3 spans 14 amino acids. The V gene lost 10 bases and the J gene lost 6 bases, with 19 bases spanning the gap. CDR1 is SNHLY and CDR2 is FYNNEI in the germline V gene. CDR3 in amino acids: CATNQGGEGQPQHF. In nucleotides, the CDR3 is TGTGCCACCAACCAGGGAGGTGAGGGTCAGCCCCAGCATTTT.

V and J are TRBV5-1 and TRBJ1-4; 8 bases are shared with TRBD1. Trimming at V came to 0 bases and at J to 0 bases, leaving 10 bases not matched to a gene. Per the germline V gene, CDR1 is SGHRS and CDR2 is YFSETQ. The CDR3 runs to 19 residues. The CDR3 region has the DNA TGCGCCAGCAGCTTGGGGGACAGGAGGTTTGGTGCAACTAATGAAAAACTGTTTTTT. Protein sequence: CASSLGDRRFGATNEKLFF.

V is TRBV4-2 and J is TRBJ2-5; possibly TRBD2 for D (6 bases). The CDR3 is 13 amino acids. Germline loops: CDR1 LGHNA, CDR2 YNFKEQ. V was shortened by 6 bases and J by 5 bases, with 13 bases between the two germline ends. The CDR3 sequence: CASSPWGEETQYF. DNA of the CDR3: TGTGCCAGCAGTCCCTGGGGGGAGGAGACCCAGTACTTC.

In its sample, this clone was seen a few times. The rearrangement links TRBV25-1 to TRBJ2-7; 9 nucleotides line up with TRBD1. Germline assignment: CDR1 MGHDK and CDR2 SYGVNS. Unmatched junction bases numbered 3, after V lost 5 bases and J lost 4 bases. The CDR3 has 13 amino acids. The CDR3 loop is CASSPGTGYEQYF. CDR3 sequence (DNA): TGTGCCAGCAGTCCCGGGACAGGGTACGAGCAGTACTTC.

CDR3 nucleotide sequence: TGTGCCAGCAGTTACGCCGGGACAGCCGGGAATCAGCCCCAGCATTTT. This codes for CASSYAGTAGNQPQHF. The chain combines TRBV6-2 or TRBV6-3 with TRBJ1-5, with 7 bases identical to TRBD1. V lost 2 bases and J lost 4; bases outside the gene matches: 8. Per the germline V gene, CDR1 is MNHEY and CDR2 is SVGEGT. The CDR3 loop spans 16 amino acids.

The chain carries TRBV6-2 or TRBV6-3 and TRBJ1-2, with D possibly matching TRBD1 (5 bases). The CDR3 is made up of 15 amino acids. Trimming left V 4 bases short and J 3 bases short, with 15 bases between. Germline CDR1 is MNHEY and CDR2 is SVGEGT. The CDR3: CASSSTAGGHYGYTF. DNA of the CDR3: TGTGCCAGCAGTTCGACCGCCGGGGGACACTATGGCTACACCTTC.

V usage is TRBV4-2 and J usage is TRBJ2-1; weak D call: TRBD1 (5 bases). This CDR3 is 16 amino acids long. Germline CDR1 LGHNA, CDR2 YNFKEQ. V lost 0 bases and J 1 base, leaving 10 bases between the germline ends. DNA for the CDR3: TGTGCCAGCAGCCAAGATTTGACAGTTTCCTACAATGAGCAGTTCTTC. It yields the protein CASSQDLTVSYNEQFF.

The V call is TRBV27, the J call TRBJ2-3; 12 nucleotides align to TRBD2. This CDR3 contains 15 residues. The J segment lost 4 bases and the V segment lost 3 bases, leaving 2 bases of the junction unmatched. The germline CDR1 and CDR2 sequences are MNHEY and SMNVEV (reference sequence). The CDR3 DNA is TGTGCCAGCAGTTTGCTAGCGGGAGGGCCAGATACGCAGTATTTT. Translating gives CASSLLAGGPDTQYF.

The V and J genes are TRBV6-5 and TRBJ1-2, with 8 bases lining up with TRBD1. V shed 0 bases, J shed 6 bases, and the junction held 6 bases outside the gene matches. The CDR3 is 15 amino acids. Germline CDR1 and CDR2: MNHEY and SVGAGI. The CDR3 protein is CASSYSTGDRDGYTF. CDR3 in DNA: TGTGCCAGCAGTTACTCGACAGGGGACCGGGATGGCTACACCTTC.

The chain carries TRBV2 and TRBJ1-5, with 10 bases aligning to TRBD1. With V trimmed by 5 bases and J by 1 base, 2 bases remained unmatched. This CDR3 is built from 15 residues. Looked up from germline, CDR1 is SNHLY and CDR2 is FYNNEI. In DNA, the CDR3 is TGTGCCAGCAGTCGGGACAGGGGAAGCAATCAGCCCCAGCATTTT. It codes for CASSRDRGSNQPQHF.

V and J are TRBV7-8 and TRBJ2-3; weak D call: TRBD1 (6 bases). V gave up 7 bases and J gave up 6 bases, with 11 bases separating them. The germline gives CDR1 SGHVS, CDR2 FQNEAQ. The CDR3 covers 12 residues. The CDR3 region is CASKGDLDTQYF. CDR3 nucleotide sequence: TGTGCCAGCAAGGGGGACCTGGATACGCAGTATTTT.

V and J are TRBV27 and TRBJ1-5; D call uncertain. The CDR3 sequence is 13 residues long. Germline V gives CDR1 MNHEY, CDR2 SMNVEV (reference sequence). V lost 3 bases, J lost 0 bases, and 3 bases lay in between. CDR3 in DNA: TGTGCCAGCAGTTTTAATAGCAATCAGCCCCAGCATTTT. Translation: CASSFNSNQPQHF.

This sequence joins TRBV7-9 and TRBJ1-1, with D maybe TRBD1 (5 bases). Per the germline V gene, CDR1 is SEHNR and CDR2 is FQNEAQ (reference sequence). With 3 bases removed from V and 4 bases from J, the gap between germline ends came to 21 bases. The CDR3 is 17 residues long. CDR3 DNA sequence: TGTGCCAGCAGCTTTTGGAGGGGATCTGGGGTCGGCACTGAAGCTTTCTTT. As protein: CASSFWRGSGVGTEAFF.

The genes are TRBV5-1 and TRBJ2-3; TRBD2 matches 13 bases. The CDR3 extends over 18 amino acids. V was clipped by 4 bases and J by 0 bases; unmatched bases: 8. The germline CDR1 and CDR2 sequences are SGHRS and YFSETQ. CDR3 region: CASSRLAGGVTSTDTQYF. In DNA, the CDR3 is TGCGCCAGCAGCCGACTAGCGGGGGGCGTTACTAGCACAGATACGCAGTATTTT.

The V and J genes are TRBV3-1 (or the pseudogene TRBV3-2) and TRBJ1-2; 7 nucleotides align to TRBD1. The ends lost 5 bases at V and 7 bases at J; junction bases unmatched: 4. This CDR3 has 12 residues. Looked up from germline, CDR1 is LGHDT and CDR2 is YNNKEL (reference sequence). CDR3 DNA sequence: TGTGCCAGCAGCAATGACAGGGCTGGCTACACCTTC. It specifies CASSNDRAGYTF.

The genes are TRBV5-6 and TRBJ1-1, with TRBD1 matching 8 bases. CDR3 length: 16 residues. J lost 0 bases, V lost 5 bases, and 9 bases had no gene match. The V gene's germline CDR1 is SGHDT and CDR2 YYEEEE. As DNA, the CDR3 is TGTGCCAGCAGACGGGGACAGGCTGTCCTGAACACTGAAGCTTTCTTT. Its translation is CASRRGQAVLNTEAFF.

The chain uses TRBV29-1 and TRBJ2-7; TRBD1 aligns across 7 bases. Germline V gene sequence: CDR1 SQVTM, CDR2 ANQGSEA. V was pared by 4 bases and J by 6 bases, with 6 bases of the junction left unmatched. The CDR3 contains 12 residues. CDR3 amino acids: CSVGRDSREQYF. DNA for the CDR3: TGCAGCGTTGGCCGGGACAGTCGCGAGCAGTACTTC.

This clone has only a few counts. V gene TRBV6-5 combines with J gene TRBJ1-1; 8 positions match TRBD1. The CDR3 loop spans 13 amino acids. The V and J ends lost 7 bases and 10 bases, in that order; junction bases with no gene match: 11. Germline CDR1 and CDR2: MNHEY and SVGAGI. CDR3 bases: TGTGCCAGCACTCCGACAGGGGTAAGCAGAGCTTTCTTT. It encodes CASTPTGVSRAFF.

This chain connects TRBV5-1 to TRBJ2-2; perhaps TRBD1 as D (6 bases). CDR3 length: 15 amino acids. Per germline, CDR1 SGHRS and CDR2 YFSETQ. V lost 1 base, J lost 6 bases, and 13 bases lay in between. The CDR3 coding sequence is TGCGCCAGCAGCTTGCTGCAGGGGAATCCCGGGGAGCTGTTTTTT. Its protein is CASSLLQGNPGELFF.

In DNA, the CDR3 is TGCGCCAGCAGCTTGGCCAGGCTAGCGGAGGAGCAGTTCTTC. The encoded protein is CASSLARLAEEQFF. The chain is built from TRBV5-1 and TRBJ2-1; 7 bases map to TRBD2. This CDR3 is 14 amino acids long. V lost 0 bases to trimming and J lost 10 bases; unmatched junction nucleotides: 7. Looked up from germline, CDR1 is SGHRS and CDR2 is YFSETQ.

The gene calls are TRBV6-2 or TRBV6-3 and TRBJ1-4; 9 nucleotides agree with TRBD1. V lost 2 bases to trimming and J lost 5 bases; unmatched junction nucleotides: 3. The CDR3 extends over 15 amino acids. Germline loops: CDR1 MNHEY, CDR2 SVGEGT. The CDR3 nucleotides read TGTGCCAGCAGTTACGGCGGGACAGGGAATGAAAAACTGTTTTTT. This sequence encodes CASSYGGTGNEKLFF.

This clone was counted a few times. The chain uses TRBV6-7 and TRBJ2-7, with 12 bases that match TRBD2. TRBV6-7 is an ORF, and what it does is uncertain. This CDR3 comprises 19 residues. V shed 0 bases, J shed 3 bases, and the junction held 12 bases outside the gene matches. Here the CDR3 reads CASSYSNWASGGAGYEQYF. DNA for the CDR3: TGTGCCAGCAGTTACTCGAATTGGGCTAGCGGGGGGGCCGGCTACGAGCAGTACTTC.